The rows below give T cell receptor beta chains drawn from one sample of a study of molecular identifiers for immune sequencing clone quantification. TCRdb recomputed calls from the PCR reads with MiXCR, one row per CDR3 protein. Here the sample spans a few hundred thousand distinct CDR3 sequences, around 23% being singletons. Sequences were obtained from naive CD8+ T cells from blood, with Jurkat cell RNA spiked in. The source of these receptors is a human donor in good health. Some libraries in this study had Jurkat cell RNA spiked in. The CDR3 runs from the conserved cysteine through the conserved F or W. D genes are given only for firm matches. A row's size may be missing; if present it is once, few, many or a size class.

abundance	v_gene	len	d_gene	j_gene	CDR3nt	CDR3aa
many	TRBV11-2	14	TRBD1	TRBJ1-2	TGTGCCAGCAGCCCTGGACAGGGGGGCTATGGCTACACCTTC	CASSPGQGGYGYTF
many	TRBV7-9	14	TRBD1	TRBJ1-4	TGTGCCAGCAGCGAAGGGACAGGGAGCGAAAAACTGTTTTTT	CASSEGTGSEKLFF
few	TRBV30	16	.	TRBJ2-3	TGTGCCTGGAGTGTACGTGTGGGGAAGTGGCAAGATACGCAGTATTTT	CAWSVRVGKWQDTQYF
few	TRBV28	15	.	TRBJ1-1	TGTGCCAGCAGTACCCCGACAGGTCAGGACACTGAAGCTTTCTTT	CASSTPTGQDTEAFF
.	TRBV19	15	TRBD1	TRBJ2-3	TGTGCCAGTAGTCCGGGGACAGCTAACACAGATACGCAGTATTTT	CASSPGTANTDTQYF
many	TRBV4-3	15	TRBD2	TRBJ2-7	TGCGCCAGCAGCCACGGCTCGAGCGGGGGTTACGAGCAGTACTTC	CASSHGSSGGYEQYF
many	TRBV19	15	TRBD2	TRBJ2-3	TGTGCCAGTAGTTCAACTAGCGGGAGTTTGGATACGCAGTATTTT	CASSSTSGSLDTQYF
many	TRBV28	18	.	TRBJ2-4	TGTGCCAGCAGTTATAAATACAGGGAGGTCGGGGCCAAAAACATTCAGTACTTC	CASSYKYREVGAKNIQYF
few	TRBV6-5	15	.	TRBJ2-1	TGTGCCAGCAAATCCGGGACGTTGACCTACAATGAGCAGTTCTTC	CASKSGTLTYNEQFF
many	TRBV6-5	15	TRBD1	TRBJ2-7	TGTGCCAGCACCCCCGGAGGACAGGGGGGATACGAGCAGTACTTC	CASTPGGQGGYEQYF
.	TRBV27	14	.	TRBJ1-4	TGTGCCAGCAGTTTAGTAGGGGGGGGTGAAAAACTGTTTTTT	CASSLVGGGEKLFF
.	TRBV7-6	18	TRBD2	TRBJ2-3	TGTGCCAGCAGCTTAGATAGTAGCGGGGGGATCTTCACAGATACGCAGTATTTT	CASSLDSSGGIFTDTQYF
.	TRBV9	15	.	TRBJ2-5	TGTGCCAGCAGCGTAGGGTTCACCGAACAAGCGCCCCAGTACTTC	CASSVGFTEQAPQYF
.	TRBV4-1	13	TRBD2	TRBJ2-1	TGCGCCAGCAGCCCGCGGGAGAGTAATGAGCAGTTCTTC	CASSPRESNEQFF
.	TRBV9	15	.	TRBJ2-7	TGTGCCAGCAGCGTAGACGGGAGTAAATCCTACGAGCAGTACTTC	CASSVDGSKSYEQYF